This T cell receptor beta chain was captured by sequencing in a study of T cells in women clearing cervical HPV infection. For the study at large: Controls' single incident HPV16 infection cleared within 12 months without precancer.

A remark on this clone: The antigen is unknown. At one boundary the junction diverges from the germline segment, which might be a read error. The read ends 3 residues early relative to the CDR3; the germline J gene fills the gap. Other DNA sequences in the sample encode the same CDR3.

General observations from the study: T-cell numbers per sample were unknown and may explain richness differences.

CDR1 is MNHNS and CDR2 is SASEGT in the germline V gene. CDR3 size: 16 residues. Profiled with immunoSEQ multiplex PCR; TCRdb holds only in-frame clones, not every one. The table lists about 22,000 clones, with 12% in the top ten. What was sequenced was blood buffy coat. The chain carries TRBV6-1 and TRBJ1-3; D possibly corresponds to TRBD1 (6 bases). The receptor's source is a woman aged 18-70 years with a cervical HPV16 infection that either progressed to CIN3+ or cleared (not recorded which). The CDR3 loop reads CASSEIQGLSGNTIYF. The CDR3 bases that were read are TGTGCCAGCAGTGAAATACAGGGCCTATCTGGAAACACT.